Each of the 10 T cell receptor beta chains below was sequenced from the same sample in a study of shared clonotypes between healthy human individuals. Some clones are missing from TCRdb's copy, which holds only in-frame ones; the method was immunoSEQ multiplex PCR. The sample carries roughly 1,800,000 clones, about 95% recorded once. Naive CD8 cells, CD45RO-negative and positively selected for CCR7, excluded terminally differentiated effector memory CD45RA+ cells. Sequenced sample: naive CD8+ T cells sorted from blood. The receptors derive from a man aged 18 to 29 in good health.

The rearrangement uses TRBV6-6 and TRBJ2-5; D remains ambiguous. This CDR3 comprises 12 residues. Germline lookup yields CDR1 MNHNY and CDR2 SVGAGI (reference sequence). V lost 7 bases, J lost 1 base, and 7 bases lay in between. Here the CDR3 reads CASKAAQETQYF. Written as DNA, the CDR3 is TGTGCCAGCAAGGCAGCCCAAGAGACCCAGTACTTC.

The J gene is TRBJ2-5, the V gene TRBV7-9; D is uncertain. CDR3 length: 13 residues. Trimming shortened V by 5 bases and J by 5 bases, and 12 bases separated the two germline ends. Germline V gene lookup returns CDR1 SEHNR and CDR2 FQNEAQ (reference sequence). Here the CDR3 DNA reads TGTGCCAGCAGCGGCCCACATCAGGAGACCCAGTACTTC. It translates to CASSGPHQETQYF.

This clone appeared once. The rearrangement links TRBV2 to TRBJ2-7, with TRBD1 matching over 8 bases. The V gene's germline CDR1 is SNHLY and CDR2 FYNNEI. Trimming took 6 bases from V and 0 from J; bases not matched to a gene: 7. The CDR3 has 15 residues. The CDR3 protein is CASRPVTGVSYEQYF. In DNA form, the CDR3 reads TGTGCCAGCAGGCCCGTGACAGGGGTCTCCTACGAGCAGTACTTC. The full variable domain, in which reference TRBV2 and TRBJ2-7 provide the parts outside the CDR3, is EPEVTQTPSHQVTQMGQEVILRCVPISNHLYFYWYRQILGQKVEFLVSFYNNEISEKSEIFDDQFSVERPDGSNFTLKIRSTKLEDSAMYFCASRPVTGVSYEQYFGPGTRLTVT.

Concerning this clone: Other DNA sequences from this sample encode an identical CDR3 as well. The CDR3 coding sequence is TGCGCCAGCAGCCAAGGGTGGGGGACAGATACGCAGTATTTT. This encodes CASSQGWGTDTQYF. This chain connects TRBV4-1 to TRBJ2-3; D is tentatively TRBD1 or TRBD2 (5 bases each). The CDR3 runs 14 residues. Germline assignment: CDR1 MGHRA and CDR2 YSYEKL. Trimming took 1 base from V and 3 from J, leaving 8 bases between them.

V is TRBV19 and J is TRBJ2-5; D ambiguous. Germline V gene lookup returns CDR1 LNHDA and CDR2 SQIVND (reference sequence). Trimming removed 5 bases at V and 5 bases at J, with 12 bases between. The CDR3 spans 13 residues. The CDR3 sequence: CASSRLVGETQYF. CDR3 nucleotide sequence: TGTGCCAGTAGTCGGCTAGTCGGGGAGACCCAGTACTTC.

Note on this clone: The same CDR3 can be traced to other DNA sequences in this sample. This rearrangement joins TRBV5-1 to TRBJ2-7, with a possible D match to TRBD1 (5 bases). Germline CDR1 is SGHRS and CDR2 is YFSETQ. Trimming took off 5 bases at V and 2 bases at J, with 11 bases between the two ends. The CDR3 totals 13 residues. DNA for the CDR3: TGCGCCAGCAGTTACGACAGTCCCTACGAGCAGTACTTC. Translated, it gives CASSYDSPYEQYF.

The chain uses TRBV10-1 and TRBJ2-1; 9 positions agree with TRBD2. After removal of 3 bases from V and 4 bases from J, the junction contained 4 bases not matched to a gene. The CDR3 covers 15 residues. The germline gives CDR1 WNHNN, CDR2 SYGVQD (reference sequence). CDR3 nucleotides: TGCGCCAGCAGTGACATGCGGGAGGGATACAATGAGCAGTTCTTC. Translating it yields CASSDMREGYNEQFF.

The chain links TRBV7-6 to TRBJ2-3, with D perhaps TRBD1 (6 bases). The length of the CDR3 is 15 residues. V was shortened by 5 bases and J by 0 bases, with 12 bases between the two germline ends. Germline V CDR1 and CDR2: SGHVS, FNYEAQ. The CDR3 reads CASSQQGVSTDTQYF. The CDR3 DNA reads TGTGCCAGCAGCCAACAGGGAGTTAGCACAGATACGCAGTATTTT.

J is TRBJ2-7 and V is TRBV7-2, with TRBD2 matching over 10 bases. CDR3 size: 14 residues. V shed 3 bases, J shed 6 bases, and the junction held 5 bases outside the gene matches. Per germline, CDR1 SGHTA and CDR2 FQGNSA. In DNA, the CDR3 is TGTGCCAGCAGCTTCTCTAGCGGGGGTGGCGAGCAGTACTTC. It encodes CASSFSSGGGEQYF.

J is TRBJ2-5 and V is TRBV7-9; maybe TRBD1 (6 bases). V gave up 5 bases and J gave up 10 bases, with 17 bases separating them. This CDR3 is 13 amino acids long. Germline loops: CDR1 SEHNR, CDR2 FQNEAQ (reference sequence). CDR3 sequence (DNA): TGTGCCAGCAGCGATGCGCAGGGGATGGACCAGTACTTC. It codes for CASSDAQGMDQYF.